This TCR beta chain is from a study of shared clonotypes between healthy human individuals. At the level of the study: For every donor, three CD4 naive, three CD4 memory, two CD8 naive and one CD8 memory plates were used.

At deep level, the assay was performed. Repertoires were generated with immunoSEQ multiplex PCR, while TCRdb's copy carries only in-frame clones and drops some. The sample shows roughly 2,000,000 clones, 80% to 95% of them seen only once. CD8 cells classed as naive were CD45RO-negative and positively selected for CCR7, excluding terminally differentiated effector memory CD45RA+ cells. Germline-derived CDR1 and CDR2 are SNHLY and FYNNEI. Trimming removed 5 bases from V and 0 bases from J, with 14 bases in between. The CDR3 runs 17 residues. Remarks on this clone: The antigen is unknown.

General study points: At large depth, rarefaction still showed sorted-subset sequencing to be incomplete. Among a handful of donors, roughly 5.5% of naive CD4 clonotypes were found in common.

This chain joins TRBV2 and TRBJ2-6, with D hard to call. Sequenced input: naive CD8+ T cells from PBMCs. The clonotype was recovered from a man in his late teens or twenties in good health. Some clones in this sample may be carry-over from other donors' samples. The CDR3 loop reads CASSLTVPFSGANVLTF. The CDR3 DNA follows: TGTGCCAGCAGTTTGACGGTTCCCTTCTCTGGGGCCAACGTCCTGACTTTC. Filled out from reference TRBV2 and TRBJ2-6, the complete variable domain reads EPEVTQTPSHQVTQMGQEVILRCVPISNHLYFYWYRQILGQKVEFLVSFYNNEISEKSEIFDDQFSVERPDGSNFTLKIRSTKLEDSAMYFCASSLTVPFSGANVLTFGAGSRLTVL.